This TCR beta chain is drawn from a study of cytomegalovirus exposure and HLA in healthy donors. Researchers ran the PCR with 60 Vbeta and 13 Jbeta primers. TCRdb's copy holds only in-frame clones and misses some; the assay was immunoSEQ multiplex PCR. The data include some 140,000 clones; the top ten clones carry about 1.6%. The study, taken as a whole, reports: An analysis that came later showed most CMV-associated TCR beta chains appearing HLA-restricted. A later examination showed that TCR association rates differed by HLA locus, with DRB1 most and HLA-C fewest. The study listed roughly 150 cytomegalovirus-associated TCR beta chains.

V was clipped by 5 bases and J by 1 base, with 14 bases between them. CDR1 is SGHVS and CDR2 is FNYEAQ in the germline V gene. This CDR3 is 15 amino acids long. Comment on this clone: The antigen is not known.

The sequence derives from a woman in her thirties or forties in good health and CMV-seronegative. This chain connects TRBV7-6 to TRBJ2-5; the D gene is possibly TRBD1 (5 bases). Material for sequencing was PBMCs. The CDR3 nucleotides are TGTGCCAGCAGCCCATCCAGGACACCCCAAGAGACCCAGTACTTC. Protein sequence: CASSPSRTPQETQYF.